These 9 T cell receptor beta chains were sequenced from one sample in a study of chemoradiotherapy in HPV16-positive cancers. Libraries were prepared by immunoSEQ multiplex PCR; TCRdb keeps only in-frame clonotypes and omits some of them. The data show some 8,600 clones, roughly 89% seen once. The sequencing used blood, collected from a patient who underwent chemoradiotherapy. These TCRs come from a human donor with HPV-associated anogenital cancer.

CDR3 protein: CASSLQLVNEQFF. The CDR3 nucleotides are TGCGCCAGCAGCTTGCAACTAGTCAATGAGCAGTTCTTC. The V call is TRBV5-1, the J call TRBJ2-1; weak D call: TRBD2 (5 bases). CDR3 size: 13 residues. The V end lost 1 base, the J end lost 6 bases, and 8 bases lay between the germline ends. CDR1 is SGHRS and CDR2 is YFSETQ in the germline V gene.

The chain recombines TRBV30 with TRBJ1-1, with D perhaps matching TRBD1 (5 bases). The V gene's germline CDR1 is GTSNPN and CDR2 SVGIG (reference sequence). V was trimmed by 0 bases and J by 5 bases, leaving 10 bases between them. The CDR3 spans 13 residues. CDR3 sequence reads: CAWSVLGGTEAFF. CDR3 nucleotides: TGTGCCTGGAGTGTTTTGGGGGGGACTGAAGCTTTCTTT.

The rearrangement links TRBV10-3 to TRBJ1-4; D remains unclear. Germline-derived CDR1 and CDR2 are ENHRY and SYGVKD. V was cut by 6 bases and J by 4 bases, with 18 bases left in between. There are 16 residues in the CDR3. The CDR3 sequence is CAISPAQSRGNEKLFF. Here the CDR3 DNA reads TGTGCCATCAGCCCAGCCCAGTCCCGGGGTAATGAAAAACTGTTTTTT.

CDR3 sequence: CASSQPSGAEAFF. The CDR3 DNA reads as TGTGCCAGCAGCCAACCCTCGGGGGCTGAAGCTTTCTTT. V and J are TRBV16 and TRBJ1-1, with a tentative D call TRBD1 (5 bases). The CDR3 extends over 13 amino acids. Germline V gives CDR1 KGHSY, CDR2 FQNENV. With 2 bases removed from V and 6 bases from J, the gap between germline ends came to 10 bases.

Points on this clone: One end of the junction does not line up with germline, which may come from a read error. V usage is TRBV2 and J usage is TRBJ1-2; 7 positions match TRBD1. The CDR3 is 12 amino acids. Germline-derived CDR1 and CDR2 are SNHLY and FYNNEI. The CDR3 DNA follows: TGTGCCAGCGGATATGCTCAGACAGGGAGTGGCTTC. Translating gives CASGYAQTGSGF.

This chain uses TRBV9 with TRBJ1-6; unclear D gene. CDR1 is SGDLS, CDR2 YYNGEE, per germline. V lost 0 bases, J lost 8 bases, and 15 bases lay in between. The CDR3 covers 16 residues. CDR3 nucleotide sequence: TGTGCCAGCAGCGTAGCCGGGGTAGATCCGGATTCACCCCTCCACTTT. Its protein is CASSVAGVDPDSPLHF.

The chain uses TRBV6-1 and TRBJ2-3; D unresolved. The CDR3 consists of 15 residues. V was shortened by 5 bases and J by 2 bases, with 14 bases between the two germline ends. The germline V gene has CDR1 MNHNS and CDR2 SASEGT. CDR3 bases: TGTGCCAGCAGTCCTGGACGGATCTACACAGATACGCAGTATTTT. It is translated as CASSPGRIYTDTQYF.

This chain joins TRBV10-2 and TRBJ1-5; D perhaps matches TRBD1 (5 bases). Trimming took 6 bases from V and 4 from J, leaving 10 bases between them. This CDR3 spans 13 amino acids. In germline, CDR1 is WSHSY, CDR2 SAAADI. CDR3 amino acids: CASSDSFNQPQHF. The CDR3 DNA is TGCGCCAGCAGCGACAGTTTTAATCAGCCCCAGCATTTT.

This rearrangement joins TRBV4-1 to TRBJ2-7; the match to TRBD2 covers 9 bases. CDR3 length: 16 amino acids. CDR1 is MGHRA, CDR2 YSYEKL, per germline. Losses at the gene ends were 3 bases for V and 0 bases for J; bases not matched to a gene: 6. CDR3 residues: CASSQGTSGSSYEQYF. The CDR3 DNA sequence: TGCGCCAGCAGCCAGGGCACTAGCGGGTCCTCCTACGAGCAGTACTTC.